These T cell receptor beta chains were read from a single sample in a study of cytomegalovirus exposure and HLA in healthy donors. Repertoires were generated with immunoSEQ multiplex PCR, while TCRdb's copy carries only in-frame clones and drops some. This sample's table has around 76,000 clones. Sequencing was performed on PBMCs. The receptors shown here come from a man aged 40-55 years in good health and CMV-seronegative. Both conserved end residues are part of each CDR3. The order of the fields is J gene, V gene, D gene, CDR3 protein, CDR3 DNA. The D gene is left open where the match is weak.

TRBJ1-1 TRBV5-4 NA CASSFGSEAFF TGTGCCAGCAGCTTTGGCAGTGAAGCTTTCTTT
TRBJ2-7 TRBV5-8 TRBD2 CASSLPGLAYEQYF TGTGCCAGCAGCCTACCGGGACTAGCCTACGAGCAGTACTTC
TRBJ2-2 TRBV6-6 NA CASSYQQTTGELFF TGTGCCAGCAGTTATCAACAAACGACCGGGGAGCTGTTTTTT
TRBJ1-2 TRBV6-5 TRBD1 CASSRTGGGYTF TGTGCCAGCAGCCGGACAGGGGGTGGCTACACCTTC
TRBJ2-5 TRBV18 NA CASSPTGKTQYF TGTGCCAGCTCACCAACGGGAAAGACCCAGTACTTC
TRBJ1-1 TRBV28 NA CASSFAGSEAFF TGTGCCAGCAGTTTCGCGGGGTCTGAAGCTTTCTTT
TRBJ2-4 TRBV7-2 NA CASSSNGAKNIQYF TGTGCCAGCAGCTCGAACGGGGCCAAAAACATTCAGTACTTC
TRBJ1-2 TRBV11-2 NA CASSLEYGYTF TGTGCCAGCAGCTTGGAGTATGGCTACACCTTC
TRBJ2-7 TRBV10-3 NA CAISESQGLEFGYEQYF TGTGCCATCAGTGAGTCGCAGGGGTTAGAGTTTGGCTACGAGCAGTACTTC
TRBJ1-5 TRBV6-1 NA CASSVQPVTYQPQHF TGTGCCAGCAGTGTACAGCCGGTCACTTATCAGCCCCAGCATTTT
TRBJ1-4 TRBV10-3 TRBD1 CAISRDRENEKLFF TGTGCCATCAGCCGGGACAGGGAGAATGAAAAACTGTTTTTT
TRBJ2-7 TRBV27 NA CASSLGQPYEQYF TGTGCCAGCAGTTTAGGGCAGCCCTACGAGCAGTACTTC
TRBJ1-2 TRBV30 NA CAWSVSAGGATNGYTF TGTGCCTGGAGTGTCTCAGCCGGGGGAGCGACGAATGGCTACACCTTC
TRBJ1-1 TRBV5-4 TRBD1 CASLHRGLGTEAFF TGTGCCAGCCTCCACAGGGGGCTTGGAACTGAAGCTTTCTTT
TRBJ1-2 TRBV9 NA CASSVGAGRSYGYTF TGTGCCAGCAGCGTAGGTGCAGGGCGCAGTTATGGCTACACCTTC
TRBJ1-2 TRBV7-9 NA CASSLDSRGYTF TGTGCCAGCAGCTTGGACAGTCGGGGCTACACCTTC
TRBJ1-3 TRBV27 NA CASSWSGISGNTIYF TGTGCCAGCAGTTGGTCAGGCATCTCTGGAAACACCATATATTTT
TRBJ1-1 TRBV28 NA CASSLLVQTATTNTEAFF TGTGCCAGCAGTTTACTAGTACAGACAGCCACCACGAACACTGAAGCTTTCTTT
TRBJ2-7 TRBV28 NA CASSSGTLPSYEQYF TGTGCCAGCAGTTCCGGGACATTGCCCTCCTACGAGCAGTACTTC
TRBJ2-1 TRBV11-3 NA CASSLDSRGQFF TGTGCCAGCAGCTTAGATTCCCGGGGGCAGTTCTTC
TRBJ1-1 TRBV10-3 NA CAISVAGAVTEAFF TGTGCCATCAGTGTAGCAGGGGCCGTGACTGAAGCTTTCTTT
TRBJ2-3 TRBV7-8 TRBD2 CASSWGLAGGYGTDTQYF TGTGCCAGCAGCTGGGGACTAGCGGGGGGGTACGGCACAGATACGCAGTATTTT
TRBJ2-3 TRBV10-3 NA CAISDSTDTQYF TGTGCCATCAGTGATAGTACAGATACGCAGTATTTT
TRBJ1-3 TRBV15 NA CATSRDRQLSSGNTIYF TGTGCCACCAGCAGAGATCGACAGCTCAGCTCTGGAAACACCATATATTTT
TRBJ1-6 TRBV10-2 NA CASSDYSASSYNSPLHF TGCGCCAGCAGTGATTATAGTGCAAGCTCCTATAATTCACCCCTCCACTTT
TRBJ2-3 TRBV2 TRBD2 CASSETSGGPADTQYF TGTGCCAGCAGTGAAACTAGCGGGGGGCCTGCGGATACGCAGTATTTT
TRBJ2-2 TRBV29-1 TRBD2 CSVVGASGTNTGELFF TGCAGCGTTGTCGGGGCTAGCGGAACTAACACCGGGGAGCTGTTCTTT
TRBJ2-7 TRBV6-5 TRBD1 CASSYSQGANEQYF TGTGCCAGCAGTTACTCGCAGGGGGCCAACGAGCAGTACTTC
TRBJ2-2 TRBV5-6 NA CASSRGSRTGELFF TGTGCCAGCAGCCGAGGTTCGAGGACCGGGGAGCTGTTTTTT
TRBJ2-1 TRBV11-2 NA CASSPPVAEYNEQFF TGTGCCAGCAGCCCCCCGGTAGCAGAGTACAATGAGCAGTTCTTC
TRBJ2-7 TRBV19 TRBD1 CASSRQGAREQYF TGTGCCAGTAGTAGACAGGGGGCAAGAGAGCAGTACTTC
TRBJ2-2 TRBV4-3 TRBD1 CASSHLTGQGWTGELFF TGCGCCAGCAGCCATCTAACCGGACAGGGGTGGACCGGGGAGCTGTTTTTT
TRBJ2-1 TRBV30 NA CAGTPFSSYNEQFF TGTGCCGGGACCCCGTTTTCGTCCTACAATGAGCAGTTCTTC
TRBJ2-2 TRBV7-9 TRBD1 CAIDRGTGELFF TGTGCCATCGACAGGGGTACCGGGGAGCTGTTTTTT
TRBJ2-7 TRBV28 TRBD1 CASSFPGTVSYEQYF TGTGCCAGCAGTTTTCCCGGGACAGTCTCCTACGAGCAGTACTTC
TRBJ2-5 TRBV5-4 NA CASSLEAGETQYF TGTGCCAGCAGCCTGGAGGCGGGAGAGACCCAGTACTTC
TRBJ2-3 TRBV7-2 NA CASSLQGQVDTQYF TGTGCCAGCAGCTTGCAGGGGCAGGTGGATACGCAGTATTTT
TRBJ2-1 TRBV7-9 TRBD2 CAGGSAGGLNEQFF TGTGCCGGGGGGTCCGCGGGGGGCCTCAATGAGCAGTTCTTC
TRBJ2-7 TRBV29-1 TRBD1 CSVSGTGAYEQYF TGCAGCGTCTCCGGGACAGGCGCCTACGAGCAGTACTTC
TRBJ1-3 TRBV5-4 NA CASSPRSGNTIYF TGTGCCAGCAGCCCCCGCTCTGGAAACACCATATATTTT
TRBJ1-3 TRBV5-6 NA CASSKTGSGNTIYF TGTGCCAGCAGCAAGACAGGCTCTGGAAACACCATATATTTT
TRBJ1-3 TRBV11-2 TRBD1 CASSPDRVGNTIYF TGTGCCAGCAGCCCCGACAGGGTTGGAAACACCATATATTTT